This T cell receptor (beta chain) was identified in a study of cytomegalovirus exposure and HLA in healthy donors. This clone has only a few counts. Germline assignment: CDR1 SGHNT and CDR2 YYREEE (reference sequence). V was clipped by 0 bases and J by 10 bases; unmatched bases: 7. CDR3 length equals 15 residues. The PCR made use of 60 Vbeta and 13 Jbeta primers. The method was immunoSEQ multiplex PCR; TCRdb's version includes in-frame clones alone and lacks a portion of them. The sample yields about 160,000 clones, about three fifths seen once. This chain links TRBV5-4 with TRBJ2-1; TRBD1 aligns across 10 bases. This clonotype was sampled from a woman aged 60-70 years in good health and CMV-seropositive. Sequencing was carried out using PBMCs. The CDR3 protein is CASSLARDRGGEQFF. In DNA form, the CDR3 reads TGTGCCAGCAGCTTGGCCCGGGACAGGGGAGGGGAGCAGTTCTTC.